The next 28 T cell receptor beta chains were all read from a single sample in a study of blood T cell repertoires in COVID-19. The method was immunoSEQ multiplex PCR; TCRdb's version includes in-frame clones alone and lacks a portion of them. The sample lists 150,000 to 160,000 clones, roughly 80% occurring once. Sequenced material: peripheral blood. Receptors originate from a woman aged 55 to 70 with acute or convalescent COVID-19.

The CDR3 is CASSMGGAGDQETQYF. CDR3 DNA: TGTGCCAGTAGTATGGGAGGGGCAGGGGATCAAGAGACCCAGTACTTC. The rearrangement uses TRBV19 and TRBJ2-5; a weak D match, TRBD2 (7 bases). Trimming left V 3 bases short and J 2 bases short, with 16 bases between. Germline CDR1 and CDR2: LNHDA and SQIVND (reference sequence). This CDR3 has 16 residues.

The chain carries TRBV2 and TRBJ1-1, with TRBD1 identical over 8 bases. V was pared by 6 bases and J by 4 bases, with 4 bases of the junction left unmatched. The CDR3 spans 13 residues. Per the germline V gene, CDR1 is SNHLY and CDR2 is FYNNEI. CDR3 amino acids: CASRQGVFTEAFF. The CDR3 nucleotides are TGTGCCAGCAGACAGGGGGTTTTCACTGAAGCTTTCTTT.

The genes are TRBV5-1 and TRBJ1-3; no definite D call. Germline CDR1 SGHRS, CDR2 YFSETQ. The ends were cut back, 6 bases at V and 0 bases at J, with 16 bases in the middle. CDR3 length: 16 amino acids. The CDR3 DNA reads TGCGCCAGCACATCCCAGGACTGGAGCTCTGGAAACACCATATATTTT. Translated, it gives CASTSQDWSSGNTIYF.

In this sample, this clone turned up once. The genes are TRBV30 and TRBJ1-4; weak D call: TRBD1 (6 bases). Germline CDR1 reads GTSNPN; CDR2 reads SVGIG (reference sequence). The CDR3 totals 16 residues. Trimming shortened V by 4 bases and J by 0 bases, and 15 bases separated the two germline ends. CDR3 bases: TGTGCCTGGAAGAGAGTCGGGACAACAACTAATGAAAAACTGTTTTTT. It is translated as CAWKRVGTTTNEKLFF. Combining the CDR3 with reference TRBV30 and TRBJ1-4 gives the whole variable domain SQTIHQWPATLVQPVGSPLSLECTVEGTSNPNLYWYRQAAGRGLQLLFYSVGIGQISSEVPQNLSASRPQDRQFILSSKKLLLSDSGFYLCAWKRVGTTTNEKLFFGSGTQLSVL.

The V gene is TRBV4-1, the J gene TRBJ2-3; tentative D call: TRBD1 (6 bases). This CDR3 spans 15 amino acids. The germline V gene has CDR1 MGHRA and CDR2 YSYEKL. Between the trimmed V and J ends, which lost 3 bases and 5 bases, there was a span of 15 bases. The CDR3 region is CASSQFSRGLDTQYF. CDR3 sequence (DNA): TGCGCCAGCAGCCAGTTCAGTAGGGGGTTAGATACGCAGTATTTT.

The chain recombines TRBV18 with TRBJ1-5; TRBD1 might be the D (6 bases). V lost 2 bases, J lost 4 bases, and 9 bases lay in between. This CDR3 contains 14 residues. Germline CDR1 is KGHSH and CDR2 is LQKENI. CDR3 DNA: TGTGCCAGCTCACCAGGACAGCCTAATCAGCCCCAGCATTTT. Translated, it gives CASSPGQPNQPQHF. The full variable domain, in which reference TRBV18 and TRBJ1-5 provide the parts outside the CDR3, is NAGVMQNPRHLVRRRGQEARLRCSPMKGHSHVYWYRQLPEEGLKFMVYLQKENIIDESGMPKERFSAEFPKEGPSILRIQQVVRGDSAAYFCASSPGQPNQPQHFGDGTRLSIL.

V gene TRBV28 combines with J gene TRBJ2-1, with TRBD2 matching 8 bases. From germline, CDR1 is MDHEN and CDR2 SYDVKM. J was trimmed by 2 bases and V by 5 bases; bases with no gene match: 8. This CDR3 spans 16 amino acids. CDR3 sequence: CASSRAGGRTYNEQFF. CDR3 in DNA: TGTGCCAGCAGTAGGGCGGGGGGAAGGACCTACAATGAGCAGTTCTTC.

The chain joins TRBV5-1 to TRBJ2-3, with a possible D match to TRBD2 (7 bases). The ends were cut back, 2 bases at V and 6 bases at J, with 25 bases in the middle. The CDR3 length is 18 residues. CDR1 is SGHRS and CDR2 is YFSETQ in the germline V gene. CDR3 sequence reads: CASSLRLTGGGLMDTQYF. The DNA for the CDR3 is TGCGCCAGCAGCTTAAGACTGACGGGGGGCGGGTTGATGGATACGCAGTATTTT.

The chain combines TRBV30 with TRBJ1-3; no clear D. Germline assignment: CDR1 GTSNPN and CDR2 SVGIG (reference sequence). V gave up 8 bases and J gave up 6 bases, with 14 bases separating them. The CDR3 is made up of 12 amino acids. CDR3 sequence: CANLDMKNTIYF. The CDR3 DNA reads TGTGCCAACCTTGACATGAAAAACACCATATATTTT. Full variable domain (rest looked up from reference TRBV30 and TRBJ1-3): SQTIHQWPATLVQPVGSPLSLECTVEGTSNPNLYWYRQAAGRGLQLLFYSVGIGQISSEVPQNLSASRPQDRQFILSSKKLLLSDSGFYLCANLDMKNTIYFGEGSWLTVV.

This clone was found a few times. The rearrangement links TRBV6-5 to TRBJ1-2; tentatively, D is TRBD1 (6 bases). The germline CDR1 and CDR2 sequences are MNHEY and SVGAGI. V gave up 6 bases and J gave up 8 bases, with 19 bases separating them. The CDR3 runs 14 residues. Written as DNA, the CDR3 is TGTGCCAGCAGCACCACAGGGAAGTTGGAGGGCTACACCTTC. Amino acids: CASSTTGKLEGYTF.

V gene TRBV11-1 combines with J gene TRBJ2-7; the D is unclear. CDR1 and CDR2 from the germline V gene are SGHAT and FQDESV (reference sequence). V gave up 6 bases and J gave up 2 bases, with 11 bases separating them. CDR3 size: 13 residues. The CDR3 DNA is TGTGCCAGCAGAGGCGGAGCGCCCTACGAGCAGTACTTC. Its translation is CASRGGAPYEQYF.

This chain joins TRBV19 and TRBJ2-3; D perhaps matches TRBD2 (5 bases). V lost 6 bases and J lost 2, with 18 bases in between. The CDR3 contains 16 residues. Germline V CDR1 and CDR2: LNHDA, SQIVND (reference sequence). The CDR3, as DNA: TGTGCCAGTAGCCTGAGTCCCCTAGCTTCCACAGATACGCAGTATTTT. It encodes CASSLSPLASTDTQYF.

This chain uses TRBV7-2 with TRBJ1-5, with 7 nucleotides matching TRBD1. From germline, CDR1 is SGHTA and CDR2 FQGNSA. The CDR3 has 14 residues. J was trimmed by 3 bases and V by 5 bases; bases with no gene match: 4. This chain's CDR3 is CASSRTGDNQPQHF. CDR3 nucleotide sequence: TGTGCCAGCAGCCGGACAGGAGACAATCAGCCCCAGCATTTT.

The chain employs TRBV18 and TRBJ1-5; maybe TRBD1 (5 bases). Germline loops: CDR1 KGHSH, CDR2 LQKENI. Trimming cost V 4 bases and J 3 bases, with 25 bases left between them. The CDR3 spans 19 residues. CDR3 nucleotides: TGTGCCAGCTCACTAACACCGCAACAAAAGACAGTACTCAATCAGCCCCAGCATTTT. Its translation: CASSLTPQQKTVLNQPQHF.

The genes are TRBV2 and TRBJ1-1; D ambiguous. Trimming took 6 bases from V and 5 from J, leaving 22 bases between them. Germline lookup yields CDR1 SNHLY and CDR2 FYNNEI. This CDR3 is built from 16 residues. CDR3 DNA: TGTGCCAGCAGCCCCGACGGGGAAAGGGCTGTGACTGAAGCTTTCTTT. Protein: CASSPDGERAVTEAFF.

This chain joins TRBV19 and TRBJ2-7; 7 bases line up with TRBD1. The length of the CDR3 is 13 residues. V dropped 9 bases and J dropped 0; count of bases not matched to a gene: 5. CDR1 and CDR2 (germline): LNHDA, SQIVND (reference sequence). As DNA, the CDR3 is TGTGCCAGAGGACAGGCGACCTCCTACGAGCAGTACTTC. Its translation: CARGQATSYEQYF.

The chain couples TRBV18 to TRBJ2-3, with a weak D call TRBD1 (6 bases). The V gene's germline CDR1 is KGHSH and CDR2 LQKENI. The germline V and J ends were trimmed by 4 bases and 1 base, with 12 bases remaining between them. The CDR3 has 15 residues. CDR3 region: CASSLLGQRTDTQYF. The CDR3 region has the DNA TGTGCCAGCTCACTCCTAGGACAGCGCACAGATACGCAGTATTTT.

The genes are TRBV20-1 and TRBJ2-5; D is possibly TRBD2 (5 bases). The CDR3 is 11 residues long. Trimming took off 5 bases at V and 5 bases at J, with 9 bases between the two ends. CDR1 is DFQATT and CDR2 is SNEGSKA in the germline V gene (reference sequence). The CDR3 DNA reads as TGCAGTGCTTCACCGGGGGAGACCCAGTACTTC. Translation: CSASPGETQYF.

The chain carries TRBV12-3 or TRBV12-4 and TRBJ1-1, with D maybe TRBD1 (5 bases). Trimming shortened V by 7 bases and J by 6 bases, and 9 bases separated the two germline ends. This CDR3 is 11 amino acids long. The CDR3 DNA reads TGTGCCAGCACCTTACAGGCTGAAGCTTTCTTT. Its protein product is CASTLQAEAFF.

This clone was counted ten times or more. The CDR3 loop is CASSQEDKNTEAFF. The CDR3 DNA reads TGTGCCAGCAGCCAAGAGGACAAGAACACTGAAGCTTTCTTT. The chain employs TRBV3-1 (or the pseudogene TRBV3-2) and TRBJ1-1; D is possibly TRBD1 (5 bases). CDR1 is LGHDT and CDR2 is YNNKEL in the germline V gene (reference sequence). The V gene lost 0 bases and the J gene lost 1 base, with 6 bases spanning the gap. This CDR3 is built from 14 residues.

This chain joins TRBV6-2 or TRBV6-3 and TRBJ2-3; TRBD1 matches 8 bases. J lost 2 bases, V lost 5 bases, and 15 bases had no gene match. Germline CDR1 is MNHEY and CDR2 is SVGEGT. The CDR3 covers 18 residues. CDR3 coding DNA: TGTGCCAGCAGTGCAACAACTGGACAGGGTATACTCACAGATACGCAGTATTTT. It is translated as CASSATTGQGILTDTQYF.

This clone was recorded once. The chain carries TRBV6-1 and TRBJ2-7; maybe TRBD2 (5 bases). CDR1 is MNHNS and CDR2 is SASEGT in the germline V gene. Trimming cost V 1 base and J 4 bases, with 14 bases left between them. This CDR3 is built from 15 residues. Here the CDR3 reads CASSEGGIGVYEQYV. The CDR3 region has the DNA TGTGCCAGCAGTGAAGGTGGGATCGGGGTATACGAGCAGTACGTC.

This rearrangement joins TRBV6-6 to TRBJ1-5; TRBD1 aligns across 11 bases. This CDR3 is built from 14 residues. The germline V gene has CDR1 MNHNY and CDR2 SVGAGI (reference sequence). Losses at the gene ends were 7 bases for V and 6 bases for J; bases not matched to a gene: 5. The CDR3 region is CASTTDRGLQPQHF. The DNA of the CDR3 is TGTGCCAGCACCACGGACAGGGGGCTTCAGCCCCAGCATTTT.

This clone was observed a handful of times. The chain uses TRBV2 and TRBJ1-3; the match to TRBD1 covers 9 bases. The CDR3 has 15 amino acids. The germline gives CDR1 SNHLY, CDR2 FYNNEI. V shed 8 bases, J shed 0 bases, and the junction held 5 bases outside the gene matches. CDR3 nucleotides: TGTGCCAGCCGGACAGGGGTCTTCTCTGGAAACACCATATATTTT. Translation gives CASRTGVFSGNTIYF.

This sequence joins TRBV6-5 and TRBJ1-1; 7 bases fit TRBD1. Germline V CDR1 and CDR2: MNHEY, SVGAGI. The ends lost 8 bases at V and 3 bases at J; junction bases unmatched: 12. The CDR3 sequence is 15 residues long. The CDR3 DNA is TGTGCCAGCCGTATTACGTGGCAGGGGGACACTGAAGCTTTCTTT. Its translation: CASRITWQGDTEAFF.

The chain combines TRBV12-5 with TRBJ1-5; 11 bases map to TRBD1. Germline trimming cut 5 bases from V and 5 bases from J; bases unmatched to any gene: 5. Looked up from germline, CDR1 is LGHNT and CDR2 is FRNRAP. This CDR3 region has 15 residues. The CDR3 DNA reads as TGTGCTAGTGGTCCGGGACAGGGGGGATATCAGCCCCAGCATTTT. Protein sequence: CASGPGQGGYQPQHF.

This chain links TRBV5-1 with TRBJ1-5, with D unclear. The CDR3 consists of 14 residues. Germline-derived CDR1 and CDR2 are SGHRS and YFSETQ. V lost 1 base, J lost 6 bases, and 11 bases lay in between. DNA for the CDR3: TGCGCCAGCAGCTTGAGCGGGGAGGGTCAGCCCCAGCATTTT. Translation gives CASSLSGEGQPQHF.

The chain combines TRBV18 with TRBJ2-3, with 9 bases identical to TRBD1. With V trimmed by 3 bases and J by 1 base, 5 bases remained unmatched. CDR3 size: 16 residues. Per germline, CDR1 KGHSH and CDR2 LQKENI. This CDR3 is CASSPGQGKGTDTQYF. The CDR3 nucleotides are TGTGCCAGCTCACCGGGACAGGGTAAGGGCACAGATACGCAGTATTTT.